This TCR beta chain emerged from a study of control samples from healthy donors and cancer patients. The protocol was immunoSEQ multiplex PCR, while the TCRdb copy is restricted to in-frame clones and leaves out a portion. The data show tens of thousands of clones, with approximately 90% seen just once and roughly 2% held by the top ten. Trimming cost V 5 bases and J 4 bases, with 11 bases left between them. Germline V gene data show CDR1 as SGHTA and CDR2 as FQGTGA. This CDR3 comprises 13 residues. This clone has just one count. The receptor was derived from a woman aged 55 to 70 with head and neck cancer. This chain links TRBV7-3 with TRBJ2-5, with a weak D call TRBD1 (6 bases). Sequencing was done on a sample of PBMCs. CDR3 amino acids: CASSRGHSETQYF. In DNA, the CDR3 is TGTGCCAGCAGCAGGGGACACTCAGAGACCCAGTACTTC.